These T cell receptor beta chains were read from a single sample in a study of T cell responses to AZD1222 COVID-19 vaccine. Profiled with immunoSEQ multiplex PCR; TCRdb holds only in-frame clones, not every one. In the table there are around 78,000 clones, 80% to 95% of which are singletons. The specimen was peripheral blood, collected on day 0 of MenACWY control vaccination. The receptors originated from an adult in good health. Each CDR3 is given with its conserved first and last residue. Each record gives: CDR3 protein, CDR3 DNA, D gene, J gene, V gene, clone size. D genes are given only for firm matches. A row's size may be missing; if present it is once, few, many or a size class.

CDR3aa: CASSEQGAANYGYTF; CDR3nt: TGTGCCAGCAGTGAGCAGGGGGCAGCTAACTATGGCTACACCTTC; d_gene: TRBD1; j_gene: TRBJ1-2; v_gene: TRBV25-1; abundance: NA
CDR3aa: CATKEQNYEQYF; CDR3nt: TGTGCCACCAAGGAACAAAACTACGAGCAGTACTTC; d_gene: NA; j_gene: TRBJ2-7; v_gene: TRBV28; abundance: NA
CDR3aa: CASSSASGDTQYF; CDR3nt: TGTGCCAGTAGTTCAGCCTCCGGGGATACGCAGTATTTT; d_gene: NA; j_gene: TRBJ2-3; v_gene: TRBV19; abundance: NA
CDR3aa: CASSPEVVGYGYTF; CDR3nt: TGTGCCAGCAGCCCAGAGGTGGTTGGGTATGGCTACACCTTC; d_gene: NA; j_gene: TRBJ1-2; v_gene: TRBV7-8; abundance: NA
CDR3aa: CASSPRNDQPQHF; CDR3nt: TGTGCCAGCTCACCAAGGAATGATCAGCCCCAGCATTTT; d_gene: NA; j_gene: TRBJ1-5; v_gene: TRBV18; abundance: NA
CDR3aa: CASSYSEAYEQYF; CDR3nt: TGTGCCAGCAGTTACTCAGAAGCGTACGAGCAGTACTTC; d_gene: NA; j_gene: TRBJ2-7; v_gene: TRBV6-5; abundance: NA
CDR3aa: CATSTGGYGSYNEQFF; CDR3nt: TGTGCCACCAGCACTGGGGGGTATGGATCCTACAATGAGCAGTTCTTC; d_gene: NA; j_gene: TRBJ2-1; v_gene: TRBV15; abundance: NA
CDR3aa: CASSPWTGGNSPLHF; CDR3nt: TGTGCCAGCAGCCCCTGGACAGGGGGGAATTCACCCCTCCACTTT; d_gene: TRBD1; j_gene: TRBJ1-6; v_gene: TRBV28; abundance: NA
CDR3aa: CASSPRIPDEISPLHF; CDR3nt: TGTGCCAGCTCACCGCGGATCCCCGACGAGATTTCACCCCTCCACTTT; d_gene: NA; j_gene: TRBJ1-6; v_gene: TRBV18; abundance: NA
CDR3aa: CASSPSSGSVPYEQYF; CDR3nt: TGTGCCAGCAGCCCGAGTAGCGGGAGCGTCCCCTACGAGCAGTACTTC; d_gene: TRBD2; j_gene: TRBJ2-7; v_gene: TRBV5-4; abundance: NA
CDR3aa: CASSLGTYEQYF; CDR3nt: TGTGCCAGCAGTTTAGGGACTTACGAGCAGTACTTC; d_gene: NA; j_gene: TRBJ2-7; v_gene: TRBV28; abundance: once
CDR3aa: CASSPETSASYEQYF; CDR3nt: TGTGCCAGCAGCCCAGAGACTAGCGCCTCATACGAGCAGTACTTC; d_gene: TRBD2; j_gene: TRBJ2-7; v_gene: TRBV6-5; abundance: NA
CDR3aa: CASSPGTGGLYGYTF; CDR3nt: TGTGCCAGCAGCCCAGGGACAGGGGGTTTGTATGGCTACACCTTC; d_gene: TRBD1; j_gene: TRBJ1-2; v_gene: TRBV9; abundance: NA
CDR3aa: CAWSVSGHPNYGYTF; CDR3nt: TGTGCCTGGAGTGTGTCCGGGCACCCTAACTATGGCTACACCTTC; d_gene: NA; j_gene: TRBJ1-2; v_gene: TRBV30; abundance: NA
CDR3aa: CASSQTQGGTEAFF; CDR3nt: TGTGCCAGCTCACAAACACAGGGAGGAACTGAAGCTTTCTTT; d_gene: NA; j_gene: TRBJ1-1; v_gene: TRBV18; abundance: NA
CDR3aa: CASSEASGNTGELFF; CDR3nt: TGTGCCAGCAGTGAAGCTAGCGGGAACACCGGGGAGCTGTTTTTT; d_gene: NA; j_gene: TRBJ2-2; v_gene: TRBV6-1; abundance: NA
CDR3aa: CASSFGSYGYTF; CDR3nt: TGTGCCAGCAGCTTTGGAAGTTATGGCTACACCTTC; d_gene: NA; j_gene: TRBJ1-2; v_gene: TRBV5-6; abundance: NA
CDR3aa: CATSRAKGGGYTF; CDR3nt: TGTGCCACCAGCAGAGCAAAGGGTGGTGGCTACACCTTC; d_gene: NA; j_gene: TRBJ1-2; v_gene: TRBV15; abundance: NA
CDR3aa: CASSLEGFGFEQYF; CDR3nt: TGTGCCAGCAGCTTGGAAGGTTTCGGATTCGAGCAGTACTTC; d_gene: NA; j_gene: TRBJ2-7; v_gene: TRBV5-4; abundance: NA
CDR3aa: CASKGGTGELFF; CDR3nt: TGTGCCAGCAAAGGGGGGACCGGGGAGCTGTTTTTT; d_gene: NA; j_gene: TRBJ2-2; v_gene: TRBV6-5; abundance: NA
CDR3aa: CASSRILNTEAFF; CDR3nt: TGTGCCAGCAGCCGGATTTTGAACACTGAAGCTTTCTTT; d_gene: NA; j_gene: TRBJ1-1; v_gene: TRBV14; abundance: NA
CDR3aa: CASAGARGEDTQYF; CDR3nt: TGTGCCAGCGCCGGGGCAAGAGGTGAAGATACGCAGTATTTT; d_gene: NA; j_gene: TRBJ2-3; v_gene: TRBV9; abundance: NA
CDR3aa: CASGWKSGVSEQYF; CDR3nt: TGTGCTAGTGGCTGGAAATCAGGGGTCTCCGAGCAGTACTTC; d_gene: NA; j_gene: TRBJ2-7; v_gene: TRBV12-5; abundance: NA
CDR3aa: CAWSRFGAGANGYTF; CDR3nt: TGTGCCTGGAGTCGGTTTGGCGCGGGGGCTAATGGCTACACCTTC; d_gene: NA; j_gene: TRBJ1-2; v_gene: TRBV30; abundance: NA
CDR3aa: CSVEGGTFDYGYTF; CDR3nt: TGCAGCGTTGAGGGGGGAACGTTTGACTATGGCTACACCTTC; d_gene: NA; j_gene: TRBJ1-2; v_gene: TRBV29-1; abundance: NA
CDR3aa: CASSYSAGGNTIYF; CDR3nt: TGTGCCAGCAGTTACTCGGCGGGTGGAAACACCATATATTTT; d_gene: NA; j_gene: TRBJ1-3; v_gene: TRBV6-5; abundance: NA
CDR3aa: CASSLLAGGGQPQHF; CDR3nt: TGCGCCAGCAGCTTGCTTGCAGGGGGTGGGCAGCCCCAGCATTTT; d_gene: TRBD1; j_gene: TRBJ1-5; v_gene: TRBV5-1; abundance: NA
CDR3aa: CASSPGTSGNQETQYF; CDR3nt: TGTGCCAGCAGCCCAGGGACTAGCGGCAACCAAGAGACCCAGTACTTC; d_gene: TRBD2; j_gene: TRBJ2-5; v_gene: TRBV5-8; abundance: NA
CDR3aa: CASSQDPLTYEQYF; CDR3nt: TGCGCCAGCAGCCAGGATCCGTTGACCTACGAGCAGTACTTC; d_gene: NA; j_gene: TRBJ2-7; v_gene: TRBV4-1; abundance: NA
CDR3aa: CASSPGNLWGYTF; CDR3nt: TGTGCCAGCAGTCCGGGGAACTTGTGGGGCTACACCTTC; d_gene: NA; j_gene: TRBJ1-2; v_gene: TRBV25-1; abundance: NA
CDR3aa: CASSPIESSGNTIYF; CDR3nt: TGTGCCAGCTCACCGATAGAGAGCTCTGGAAACACCATATATTTT; d_gene: NA; j_gene: TRBJ1-3; v_gene: TRBV18; abundance: NA
CDR3aa: CASSRDSYGYTF; CDR3nt: TGTGCCAGCAGTAGAGATTCCTATGGCTACACCTTC; d_gene: NA; j_gene: TRBJ1-2; v_gene: TRBV6-6; abundance: NA
CDR3aa: CASSLISGGPVGELFF; CDR3nt: TGTGCCAGCAGTTTAATTTCGGGAGGGCCGGTCGGGGAGCTGTTTTTT; d_gene: TRBD2; j_gene: TRBJ2-2; v_gene: TRBV28; abundance: NA
CDR3aa: CASSRTVLNEKLFF; CDR3nt: TGTGCCAGCAGCCGGACAGTTCTTAATGAAAAACTGTTTTTT; d_gene: NA; j_gene: TRBJ1-4; v_gene: TRBV6-5; abundance: NA
CDR3aa: CASNAGGAGNTIYF; CDR3nt: TGTGCCAGCAATGCAGGGGGCGCCGGAAACACCATATATTTT; d_gene: TRBD1; j_gene: TRBJ1-3; v_gene: TRBV28; abundance: NA
CDR3aa: CASSLVERGDYGYTF; CDR3nt: TGCGCCAGCAGCTTGGTGGAAAGGGGCGACTATGGCTACACCTTC; d_gene: NA; j_gene: TRBJ1-2; v_gene: TRBV5-1; abundance: NA
CDR3aa: CASSLALAYEQYF; CDR3nt: TGTGCCAGCAGTTTAGCACTAGCCTACGAGCAGTACTTC; d_gene: NA; j_gene: TRBJ2-7; v_gene: TRBV27; abundance: NA
CDR3aa: CASSPPGQPQKLFF; CDR3nt: TGTGCCAGCTCACCTCCGGGACAGCCGCAAAAACTGTTTTTT; d_gene: TRBD1; j_gene: TRBJ1-4; v_gene: TRBV18; abundance: NA
CDR3aa: CAWSPGQGVYQPQHF; CDR3nt: TGTGCCTGGAGTCCGGGACAGGGGGTTTATCAGCCCCAGCATTTT; d_gene: TRBD1; j_gene: TRBJ1-5; v_gene: TRBV30; abundance: NA
CDR3aa: CASSQGSPAGELFF; CDR3nt: TGTGCCAGCTCACAAGGTTCCCCGGCCGGGGAGCTGTTTTTT; d_gene: NA; j_gene: TRBJ2-2; v_gene: TRBV18; abundance: once
CDR3aa: CASSWTSGVNEQFF; CDR3nt: TGTGCCAGCAGTTGGACTAGCGGGGTCAATGAGCAGTTCTTC; d_gene: TRBD2; j_gene: TRBJ2-1; v_gene: TRBV6-2/TRBV6-3; abundance: NA
CDR3aa: CASSPTGTHSGANVLTF; CDR3nt: TGTGCCAGTAGTCCGACAGGGACACACTCTGGGGCCAACGTCCTGACTTTC; d_gene: TRBD1; j_gene: TRBJ2-6; v_gene: TRBV19; abundance: once
CDR3aa: CASSSPGHQGRDEQFF; CDR3nt: TGTGCCAGCAGTTCCCCGGGACACCAGGGAAGAGATGAGCAGTTCTTC; d_gene: NA; j_gene: TRBJ2-1; v_gene: TRBV28; abundance: once
CDR3aa: CAWSLGGDQPQHF; CDR3nt: TGTGCCTGGAGTTTAGGGGGGGATCAGCCCCAGCATTTT; d_gene: NA; j_gene: TRBJ1-5; v_gene: TRBV30; abundance: once
CDR3aa: CASSPIGQGELNGYTF; CDR3nt: TGTGCCAGCAGCCCCATCGGACAGGGGGAGTTAAATGGCTACACCTTC; d_gene: TRBD1; j_gene: TRBJ1-2; v_gene: TRBV14; abundance: once
CDR3aa: CASSPVGRERYNSPLHF; CDR3nt: TGTGCCAGCAGCCCAGTCGGCAGGGAAAGATATAATTCACCCCTCCACTTT; d_gene: NA; j_gene: TRBJ1-6; v_gene: TRBV13; abundance: NA